This T cell receptor (beta chain) was observed in a study of T-cell memory formation after mild COVID-19. Overall study context: Clusters were largely donor specific.

Comment on this clonotype: Its antigen remains unknown.

Trimming took 6 bases from V and 5 from J; bases not matched to a gene: 7. CDR3 length: 14 residues. CDR1 is ENHRY, CDR2 SYGVKD, per germline. 5'RACE, which relied on constant-segment primers, yielded TCR alpha and TCR beta cDNA libraries carrying sample barcodes and UMIs. TCRdb passed the 5' RACE reads through MiXCR, listing each CDR3 protein once. Here the sample spans fewer than 250,000 distinct CDR3 sequences, about 11% being singletons. Regarding the study as a whole: From day 15 to 85, contracting clones were balanced between CD4 and CD8, whereas later expanders leaned toward CD4+. Pre-infection memory carried some responding clones, suggesting that cross-reactive memory joined.

The clonotype comes from a man between 18 and 29 years old who had mild COVID-19 (a few samples of this study predate the infection). Cell type and time point are not known. V usage is TRBV10-3 and J usage is TRBJ1-1; 9 positions match TRBD1. The sample comprised PBMCs or a T cell subset sorted from them (not recorded which). The CDR3, as DNA: TGTGCCATCAGGGGACAGGGAGGAACTACTGAAGCTTTCTTT. Its protein is CAIRGQGGTTEAFF.